Listed below are T cell receptor beta chains from one sample, sequenced in a study of cytomegalovirus exposure and HLA in healthy donors. TCRdb's table, derived via immunoSEQ multiplex PCR, lists solely in-frame clones and lacks some. This sample has some 290,000 clones; around 90% occur once, and the top ten carry around 0.88%. Sequencing was done on a sample of PBMCs. Receptors originate from a man in his thirties or forties in good health and CMV-seronegative. CDR3s include the opening cysteine and the closing phenylalanine or tryptophan. A D gene is named only where the DNA matches it firmly. Clone size is not always given. Where it is, it says once, few, many or a class for expanded clones.

size	D	V	J	DNA	CDR3
-	-	TRBV30	TRBJ1-6	TGTGCCTGGAGTGTACACTGGGGCGCAGATAATTCACCCCTCCACTTT	CAWSVHWGADNSPLHF
-	TRBD1	TRBV2	TRBJ1-4	TGTGCCAGCAAAGGCAGGGGGTACGAAAAACTGTTTTTT	CASKGRGYEKLFF
-	-	TRBV7-6	TRBJ2-1	TGTGCCAGCAGTATATTGGAGGGCAGTGAGCAGTTCTTC	CASSILEGSEQFF
-	TRBD1	TRBV5-1	TRBJ2-7	TGCGCCAGCAGCCTACAGGGGGACTTAGCCTACGAGCAGTACTTC	CASSLQGDLAYEQYF
-	-	TRBV19	TRBJ1-2	TGTGCCAGTAGCCTGGGGAGCGGTTCCAGGGGCTATGGCTACACCTTC	CASSLGSGSRGYGYTF
-	-	TRBV7-9	TRBJ1-3	TGTGCCAGCAGCCCAGGCGGGGGGACGGGCTCTGGAAACACCATATATTTT	CASSPGGGTGSGNTIYF
-	-	TRBV7-9	TRBJ2-7	TGTGCCAGCAGCTTAAGTACGGGGAGGAAGGGGCAGGGGGCCTACGAGCAGTACTTC	CASSLSTGRKGQGAYEQYF
few	-	TRBV2	TRBJ1-5	TGTGCCAGCAGGGTTGGAGGCAATCAGCCCCAGCATTTT	CASRVGGNQPQHF
-	TRBD1	TRBV18	TRBJ1-1	TGTGCCAGCTCAATGGGACAGATAAACACTGAAGCTTTCTTT	CASSMGQINTEAFF
-	-	TRBV7-9	TRBJ2-7	TGTGCCAGCAGCTTGGGCGGGACAGTCGACGAGCAGTACTTC	CASSLGGTVDEQYF
-	TRBD2	TRBV7-2	TRBJ2-1	TGTGCCAGCAGCTCGACTAGCGGGGTCTACAATGAGCAGTTCTTC	CASSSTSGVYNEQFF
few	TRBD1	TRBV2	TRBJ1-1	TGTGCCAGCAGGCGGGACAGATTGGGGGACACTGAAGCTTTCTTT	CASRRDRLGDTEAFF
-	-	TRBV6-1	TRBJ1-2	TGTGCCAGCAGTGAATCCGGGGGTCCCGGCTATGGCTACACCTTC	CASSESGGPGYGYTF
-	-	TRBV10-1	TRBJ1-1	TGCGCCAGCAGTGAGGGACTGTGGAACACTGAAGCTTTCTTT	CASSEGLWNTEAFF
-	TRBD1	TRBV6-5	TRBJ1-1	TGTGCCAGCAGTTCCCGGACAGGTTTAAACACTGAAGCTTTCTTT	CASSSRTGLNTEAFF
-	TRBD1	TRBV27	TRBJ1-2	TGTGCCAGCAGTCCAGGGACAGGTTCCTATGGCGGCTACACCTTC	CASSPGTGSYGGYTF
-	TRBD2	TRBV7-2	TRBJ2-4	TGTGCCAGCAGCTTAGGGCTAGCGGGGGCCTCGGGAGCCAAAAACATTCAGTACTTC	CASSLGLAGASGAKNIQYF
once	-	TRBV7-9	TRBJ2-3	TGTGCCAGCAGCCCACGGGGAAGCACAGATACGCAGTATTTT	CASSPRGSTDTQYF
-	-	TRBV11-1	TRBJ1-1	TGTGCCAGCAGCTCCCAGCTAGCAGGGGCTAACACTGAAGCTTTCTTT	CASSSQLAGANTEAFF
few	-	TRBV5-1	TRBJ1-1	TGCGCCAGCAGCTTGGCTTCCAGACAAACTGAAGCTTTCTTT	CASSLASRQTEAFF
-	-	TRBV5-1	TRBJ2-1	TGCGCCAGCAGCCTGACTACGGATGAGCAGTTCTTC	CASSLTTDEQFF
-	TRBD1	TRBV5-1	TRBJ2-1	TGCGCCAGCAGCTTGGAGGGAACAGGGGGCAATGAGCAGTTCTTC	CASSLEGTGGNEQFF
-	-	TRBV7-9	TRBJ1-2	TGTGCCAGCAGCCTCTTCAGTTTTGGACAGCCGTATGGCTACACCTTC	CASSLFSFGQPYGYTF
-	TRBD2	TRBV2	TRBJ2-1	TGTGCCAACCGTAGCGGGGAGAGCTCCTACAATGAGCAGTTCTTC	CANRSGESSYNEQFF
-	TRBD1	TRBV5-1	TRBJ2-3	TGCGCCAGCAGACTGACGGGACAGCAAGTTTCAGATACGCAGTATTTT	CASRLTGQQVSDTQYF
-	-	TRBV29-1	TRBJ1-3	TGCAGCGTTTCGGAGACAGCCTACTCTGGAAACACCATATATTTT	CSVSETAYSGNTIYF
-	-	TRBV5-1	TRBJ2-1	TGCGCCAGCAGTAGTAGCGGCTCCTACAATGAGCAGTTCTTC	CASSSSGSYNEQFF
-	TRBD2	TRBV6-5	TRBJ2-3	TGTGCCAGCAGTTCGTCTAGCGGGGGGGCGACAGATACGCAGTATTTT	CASSSSSGGATDTQYF
-	TRBD1	TRBV4-1	TRBJ1-1	TGCGCCAGCAGCCTGATGGGACAGTGGAACACTGAAGCTTTCTTT	CASSLMGQWNTEAFF
-	-	TRBV11-2	TRBJ2-2	TGTGCCAGCAGCTTAACGCAGGGCTCTTACACCGGGGAGCTGTTTTTT	CASSLTQGSYTGELFF
-	-	TRBV7-2	TRBJ2-1	TGTGCCAGCAGCCTCAAGGCGGGTTCCAATGAGCAGTTCTTC	CASSLKAGSNEQFF
-	TRBD1	TRBV29-1	TRBJ1-1	TGCAGCGTTGCAGGGGGTACAGTTAACACTGAAGCTTTCTTT	CSVAGGTVNTEAFF
-	-	TRBV5-6	TRBJ2-1	TGTGCCAGCAGCGCCTCTCGGGGGACCAGGCTTTTTGAGCAGTTCTTC	CASSASRGTRLFEQFF
-	-	TRBV18	TRBJ2-3	TGTGCCAGCTCACCACCGGGACTTCCCACAGATACGCAGTATTTT	CASSPPGLPTDTQYF
-	-	TRBV14	TRBJ2-6	TGTGCCAGCAGCCAAAAGAGGAGGGGGGCCAACGTCCTGACTTTC	CASSQKRRGANVLTF
-	-	TRBV2	TRBJ1-1	TGTGCCAGCAAACTGAGAGTTTTAATGAACACTGAAGCTTTCTTT	CASKLRVLMNTEAFF
-	-	TRBV29-1	TRBJ2-7	TGCAGCGTTGAAGGCCAGGGGAGAGGGTCCTACGAGCAGTACTTC	CSVEGQGRGSYEQYF
-	TRBD1	TRBV5-4	TRBJ1-2	TGTGCCAGCAGCCTCCCCGAGGGACAGCCAAATGGCTACACCTTC	CASSLPEGQPNGYTF
-	-	TRBV6-1	TRBJ1-2	TGTGCCAGCAGTGAAGCGGCGGGTTTTAACTATGGCTACACCTTC	CASSEAAGFNYGYTF
-	-	TRBV6-4	TRBJ1-2	TGTGCCAGCAGTGAAGGGACAAGGGCCTATGGCTACACCTTC	CASSEGTRAYGYTF
-	TRBD1	TRBV5-4	TRBJ1-1	TGTGCCAGCAGCTTGACAGGGGGCCACACTGAAGCTTTCTTT	CASSLTGGHTEAFF
-	TRBD1	TRBV19	TRBJ2-7	TGTGCCAGTAGTCTGCCGGGACAGGGGCTGTACGAGCAGTACTTC	CASSLPGQGLYEQYF
-	-	TRBV30	TRBJ1-1	TGTGCCTGGAGTGTAGGGGCAGGGTTGGGCACTGAAGCTTTCTTT	CAWSVGAGLGTEAFF
once	TRBD2	TRBV7-9	TRBJ2-1	TGTGCCAGCAGCTTAGATCGGACTAGCGGGGAATACAATGAGCAGTTCTTC	CASSLDRTSGEYNEQFF
-	TRBD2	TRBV2	TRBJ2-5	TGTGCCAGCGAGAGGCTAGCGGGGGGCCAGGAGCAAGAGACCCAGTACTTC	CASERLAGGQEQETQYF
once	-	TRBV5-4	TRBJ1-4	TGTGCCAGCAGCTTGGCTACTAATGAAAAACTGTTTTTT	CASSLATNEKLFF
-	-	TRBV25-1	TRBJ2-5	TGTGCCAGCAGTGATCGGCAGGGCGGAGAGACCCAGTACTTC	CASSDRQGGETQYF
-	TRBD2	TRBV11-2	TRBJ2-1	TGTGCCAGCAGCCCCGGGGGGGTAGCGGGGGGTCCCTACAATGAGCAGTTCTTC	CASSPGGVAGGPYNEQFF
-	-	TRBV7-2	TRBJ1-2	TGTGCCAGCAGCTTAGTTGTCAGAACGGAGGGCTACACCTTC	CASSLVVRTEGYTF
-	-	TRBV19	TRBJ1-5	TGTGCCAGTAGTATGGACAGTATTCAGCCCCAGCATTTT	CASSMDSIQPQHF
-	-	TRBV29-1	TRBJ1-2	TGCAGCGTTGGACAATCGGTCTATGGCTACACCTTC	CSVGQSVYGYTF